The T cell receptor beta chain under discussion was sequenced for a study of T cells in localized non-small cell lung cancer (TCRdb year 2020). Notes on the research overall: The study examined T cell repertoires in a few hundred patients with early-stage NSCLC and compared tumors with uninvolved tumor-adjacent lungs. All 220 or so NSCLC patients in the cohort were treatment-naive and had localized lung tumors that were resected. Of the NSCLC patients, fewer than 150 were male and some 97 were female, and the mean age was around 70 years.

This clone was seen more than once but under ten times. The target of this receptor is not known. No much larger clone is present one base from it, and per-base qualities are unavailable. Beyond this particular receptor, the publication reports: A median of 57 of the top 100 tumor clones turned up in the paired uninvolved adjacent lung, and roughly 28 of those clones also ranked among the top 100 of that same adjacent lung. Because the study design was exploratory, TCR variables were selected using unadjusted p-values without false-discovery rate correction. Multi-region tumor sequencing was not performed, so intratumor heterogeneity could not be excluded. The highest T cell clonality was observed in uninvolved tumor-adjacent lung, where clonality exceeded that of tumor, suggesting that antigenic responses were more focused in uninvolved tumor-adjacent lung. Higher blood T cell density associated with longer overall survival, while higher adjacent-lung clonality associated with shorter survival.

The CDR1 and CDR2 encoded by the germline V gene are MNHGY and SAAAGT. Including cysteine and phenylalanine, the CDR3 has 13 amino acids. The DNA shown is the 39-base CDR3, in frame from base 1. V and J are truncated by 5 bases and 7 bases respectively, leaving an intervening sequence of 14 bases. Two independent pathologists confirmed that the uninvolved adjacent lung, which was taken at least 2 cm from the tumor margin, was free of atypia. At diagnosis, peripheral blood, uninvolved tumor-adjacent lung and tumor were collected and were preserved as a mix of fresh-frozen and FFPE material. The immunoSEQ Assay was used to sequence TCR beta CDR3 regions from DNA. The paper's data handling went like this. To compute T cell density, TCR beta template counts were normalized to usable DNA, which was estimated by amplifying housekeeping genes. Richness was estimated with the preseqR package, extrapolating to 400,000 templates for PBMC samples and 120,000 templates for tissue samples. Clonality was defined by subtracting Pielou's evenness from one. Tissue-enriched TCRs were identified through differential abundance testing performed on productive amino-acid clonotypes, with a minimum total count of 5 and an alpha of 0.1. The Jaccard Index and the Morisita Overlap Index were used to quantify repertoire overlap between compartments. TCR beta CDR3s were clustered by GLIPH together with public tetramer-defined viral CDR3s, and at least three viral sequences plus V-gene enrichment were required for viral motifs. TCRdb retrieved this table from immuneACCESS and kept in-frame rearrangements only. Not all clones are present; in checked studies, unresolved V genes account for under half, and no reason is known for the remainder. D and trimming were read from the DNA, whereas the V and J calls and clone size are those reported in that table. Here the sample has some 1,200 clones; less than 35% occur a single time. Together, the top ten hold 12% of the sample.

The sequence links TRBV6-8 to TRBJ1-1; too little of a D gene remains to name it. This TCR came from a male donor older than 55 with stage I squamous cell lung carcinoma. Sequenced here: normal lung tissue next to the tumor, sampled before any cancer treatment. The CDR3 is CASSEGDEGEAFF. The DNA reads TGTGCCAGCAGTGAGGGAGATGAGGGTGAAGCTTTCTTT.